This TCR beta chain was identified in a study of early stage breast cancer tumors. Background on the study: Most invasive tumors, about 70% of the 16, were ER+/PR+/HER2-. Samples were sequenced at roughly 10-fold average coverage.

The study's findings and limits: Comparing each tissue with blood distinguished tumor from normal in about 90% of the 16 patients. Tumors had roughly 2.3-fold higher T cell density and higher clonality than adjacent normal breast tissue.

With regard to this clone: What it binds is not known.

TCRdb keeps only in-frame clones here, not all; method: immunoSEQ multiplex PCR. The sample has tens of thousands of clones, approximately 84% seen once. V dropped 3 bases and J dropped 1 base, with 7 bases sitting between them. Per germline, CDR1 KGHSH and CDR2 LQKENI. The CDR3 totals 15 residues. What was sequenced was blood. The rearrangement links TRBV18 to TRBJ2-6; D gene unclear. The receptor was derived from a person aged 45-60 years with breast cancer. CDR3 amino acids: CASSPMASGANVLTF. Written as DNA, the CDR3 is TGTGCCAGCTCACCGATGGCATCTGGGGCCAACGTCCTGACTTTC.